The rows below give T cell receptor beta chains drawn from one sample of a study of blood T cell repertoires in COVID-19. Sequenced by immunoSEQ multiplex PCR; TCRdb stores in-frame clones only, minus some. Here the sample spans fewer than 70,000 clones, roughly 82% being singletons. Sequencing used peripheral blood. Source of these receptors: an older woman with acute or convalescent COVID-19. Each CDR3 is given with its conserved first and last residue. Clone size, where shown, is once, few, many, or a class for clones that have expanded.

clone_size	v_call	cdr3_aa
NA	TRBV11-1	CASSPRGGPQETQYF
NA	TRBV10-3	CAISSTSGGLLSYNEQFF
once	TRBV3-1/TRBV3-2	CASSQTSGVQYEQYF
NA	TRBV23-1	CASSQHPRPTGSQETQYF
NA	TRBV7-4	CASSSKTGLAGGYNEQFF
NA	TRBV5-1	CASSTDRGRGTEAFF
NA	TRBV6-1	CASSEGSASGGYEQYF
NA	TRBV11-2	CASSPHPSGETQYF
NA	TRBV12-3/TRBV12-4	CAIGQGEYNEQFF
NA	TRBV5-5	CASSGGDRGRGTQETQYF
many	TRBV5-5	CASSATGGRNTIYF
NA	TRBV9	CASSDSLAGLDTQYF
NA	TRBV6-6	CASGPGVGNTEAFF
NA	TRBV7-9	CASSLDWDYEADTQYF
NA	TRBV5-4	CASSLDRAGGPQHF
NA	TRBV5-1	CASSFPGTEAFF
few	TRBV5-1	CASKSLQVSNTGELFF
NA	TRBV15	CATSRDNQGTGRGQPQHF
NA	TRBV30	CAWRGQGNTEAFF
few	TRBV2	CASIYVQGSNYGYTF
NA	TRBV6-5	CASRIESGTAHGYTF
once	TRBV7-2	CASSYLGQSPYNEQFF
NA	TRBV5-1	CASSLGRGGLNEQFF
NA	TRBV5-1	CASSPGTGVATNEKLFF
NA	TRBV6-5	CASNTSPGTGNTIYF
NA	TRBV10-1	CASSESGGRGYTF
once	TRBV15	CATSDRVGATNEKLFF
NA	TRBV4-1	CASSPNSGVSTDTQYF
NA	TRBV5-6	CASSFEGAWDNEQFF
NA	TRBV30	CAWSRGILADSYEQYF
NA	TRBV5-1	CASSLEVGPGKLFF
NA	TRBV18	CASSRQGENIQYF
NA	TRBV5-6	CASSLLGQSNQPQHF
NA	TRBV5-4	CASSFGQGGSPEAFF